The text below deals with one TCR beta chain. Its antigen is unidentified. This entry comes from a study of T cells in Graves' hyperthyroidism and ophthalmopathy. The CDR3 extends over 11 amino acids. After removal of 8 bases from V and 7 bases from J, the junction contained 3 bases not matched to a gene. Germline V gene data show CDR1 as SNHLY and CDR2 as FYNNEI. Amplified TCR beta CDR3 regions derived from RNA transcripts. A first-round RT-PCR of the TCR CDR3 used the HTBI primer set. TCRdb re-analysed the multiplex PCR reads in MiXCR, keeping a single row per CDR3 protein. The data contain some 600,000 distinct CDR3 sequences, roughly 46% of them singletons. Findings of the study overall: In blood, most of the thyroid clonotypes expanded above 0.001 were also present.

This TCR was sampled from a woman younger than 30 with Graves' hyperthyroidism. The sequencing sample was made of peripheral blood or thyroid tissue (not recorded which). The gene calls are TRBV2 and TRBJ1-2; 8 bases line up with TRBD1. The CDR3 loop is CASGQGLGYTF. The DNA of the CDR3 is TGTGCCAGCGGACAGGGCCTTGGCTACACCTTC. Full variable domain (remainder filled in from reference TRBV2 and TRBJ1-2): EPEVTQTPSHQVTQMGQEVILRCVPISNHLYFYWYRQILGQKVEFLVSFYNNEISEKSEIFDDQFSVERPDGSNFTLKIRSTKLEDSAMYFCASGQGLGYTFGSGTRLTVV.